One sample yielded the 2 T cell receptor beta chains listed below, sequenced in a study of cytomegalovirus exposure and HLA in healthy donors (dated by TCRdb to the late 2010s). Libraries were made using the immunoSEQ multiplex PCR assay. A mixture of 60 forward primers for TCR Vbeta segments and 13 reverse primers for TCR Jbeta segments was used in the multiplex PCR. This immuneACCESS table, as held by TCRdb, lists in-frame sequences with V and J called but not all clones. Of the missing ones, under half trace to an unresolved V gene in checked studies; the others have no known cause. The sample has more than 110,000 clones on record, approximately 80% of them singletons. The ten biggest clones cover 1.4% to 1.5% of the sample. Sample: PBMCs. The receptors stem from a man aged 25-45 years in good health and CMV-seropositive.

J is TRBJ2-7 and V is TRBV28; TRBD2 might be the D (6 bases). Germline-derived CDR1 and CDR2 are MDHEN and SYDVKM. The CDR3 runs 15 residues. The ends were cut back, 6 bases at V and 2 bases at J, with 17 bases in the middle. The CDR3 loop reads CASSSTGLPPYEQYF. For the CDR3, the DNA is TGTGCCAGCAGCTCCACGGGACTCCCACCCTACGAGCAGTACTTC. The entire variable domain, with the rest obtained from reference TRBV28 and TRBJ2-7, is as follows: DVKVTQSSRYLVKRTGEKVFLECVQDMDHENMFWYRQDPGLGLRLIYFSYDVKMKEKGDIPEGYSVSREKKERFSLILESASTNQTSMYLCASSSTGLPPYEQYFGPGTRLTVT.

This chain connects TRBV7-9 to TRBJ1-5; TRBD1 matches 9 bases. The junction had 10 bases not matched to a gene; V was cut back by 6 bases and J by 4 bases. The CDR3 covers 16 residues. Germline V gene data show CDR1 as SEHNR and CDR2 as FQNEAQ (reference sequence). This CDR3 reads CASSHSGQGGNQPQHF. The CDR3 DNA is TGTGCCAGCAGTCACTCGGGACAGGGTGGAAATCAGCCCCAGCATTTT.